This T cell receptor (beta chain) stems from a study of cytomegalovirus exposure and HLA in healthy donors. Study-level background: Within an early data release were 80 million to 90 million unique TCRs drawn from HLA-typed donors. Overall study findings and caveats: A later analysis showed HLA-associated TCR beta chains outstripping equally common others in clonal expansion. Testing in vitro showed three CMV-associated chains specific for CMV antigens. Rates of TCR association differed by HLA locus in a later analysis, with DRB1 highest and HLA-C lowest.

The CDR3 sequence is 13 residues long. Deletions cut 6 bases from V and 3 bases from J, with 11 bases between. The germline V gene encodes CDR1 WNHNN and CDR2 SYGVQD (reference sequence). This clone was recorded a few times. The antigen is unknown. The PCR was carried out with 60 Vbeta primers and 13 Jbeta primers. Sequenced by immunoSEQ multiplex PCR; TCRdb stores in-frame clones only, minus some. The sample has some 120,000 clones, about 8.6% seen once. The sequenced sample consisted of PBMCs. The TCR sequence derives from a middle-aged woman in good health and CMV-seropositive. The chain links TRBV10-1 to TRBJ1-1; a possible D gene is TRBD1 (6 bases). The CDR3 DNA follows: TGCGCCAGCAGGTCGTCAGGGGACACTGAAGCTTTCTTT. Its protein product is CASRSSGDTEAFF.